This T cell receptor beta chain was sequenced for a study of cytomegalovirus exposure and HLA in healthy donors. This CDR3 is 14 amino acids long. With 7 bases removed from V and 6 bases from J, the gap between germline ends came to 19 bases. CDR1 is SGDLS, CDR2 YYNGEE, per germline. Here immunoSEQ multiplex PCR was the method, and the copy in TCRdb shows in-frame clones only, minus some. The table lists around 150,000 clones, under 90% of them singletons. About this clone: Its specificity is not known.

Findings and caveats of the study: The tendency of first-cohort TCR clusters to co-occur in the roughly 130 validation repertoires emerged from a later analysis. Under in vitro conditions, a few CMV-associated chains were confirmed as specific for CMV antigens.

Sample: PBMCs. The receptor comes from a woman between 18 and 29 years old in good health and CMV-seropositive. The chain has TRBV9 and TRBJ2-5, with D tentatively TRBD2 (6 bases). CDR3: CASAGPGLGKTQYF. The CDR3 DNA sequence: TGTGCCAGCGCCGGACCGGGACTTGGAAAGACCCAGTACTTC.